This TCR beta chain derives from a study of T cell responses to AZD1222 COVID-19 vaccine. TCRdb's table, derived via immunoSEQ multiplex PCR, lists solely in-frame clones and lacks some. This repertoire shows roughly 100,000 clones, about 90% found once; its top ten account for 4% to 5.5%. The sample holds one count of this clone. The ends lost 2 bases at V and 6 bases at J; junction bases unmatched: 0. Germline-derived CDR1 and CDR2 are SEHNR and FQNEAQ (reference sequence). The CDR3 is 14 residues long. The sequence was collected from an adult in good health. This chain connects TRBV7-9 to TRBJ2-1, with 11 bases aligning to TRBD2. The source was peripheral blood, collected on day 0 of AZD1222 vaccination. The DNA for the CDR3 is TGTGCCAGCAGCTTACTAGCGGGGGGCAATGAGCAGTTCTTC. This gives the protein CASSLLAGGNEQFF.